The 15 T cell receptor beta chains below come from one sample, sequenced in a study of shared clonotypes between healthy human individuals. CD45RO-negative, CCR7-positively selected cells formed the naive CD8 fraction, excluding terminally differentiated effector memory CD45RA+ cells. Sequencing used immunoSEQ multiplex PCR; TCRdb keeps in-frame clones, though not all of them. The table lists hundreds of thousands of clones, about 95% of them singletons, with about 0.11% in the top ten. What was sequenced was naive CD8+ T cells sorted from blood. These receptor sequences come from a woman aged 25 to 45 in good health.

This rearrangement joins TRBV27 to TRBJ2-7; possibly TRBD2 for D (7 bases). V lost 7 bases and J lost 5, with 24 bases in between. The CDR3 contains 16 residues. CDR1 and CDR2 (germline): MNHEY, SMNVEV (reference sequence). The CDR3, as DNA: TGTGCCAGCACCCATTTAAAGGGGGGGTCGACCCACGAGCAGTACTTC. This translates into CASTHLKGGSTHEQYF.

The V and J genes are TRBV4-1 and TRBJ1-4; D call uncertain. V gave up 1 base and J gave up 8 bases, with 5 bases separating them. Germline values: CDR1 MGHRA, CDR2 YSYEKL. The length of the CDR3 is 12 residues. The CDR3 loop reads CASSQAFEKLFF. The DNA for the CDR3 is TGCGCCAGCAGCCAAGCATTCGAAAAACTGTTTTTT.

This rearrangement joins TRBV7-8 to TRBJ2-1, with 7 bases lining up with TRBD2. The CDR3 spans 18 residues. Trimming cost V 3 bases and J 7 bases; bases outside gene matches: 18. The germline CDR1 and CDR2 sequences are SGHVS and FQNEAQ. CDR3 coding DNA: TGTGCCAGCAGCTTGAAAAGCGGGATCAATTTCCTTTGGAATGAGCAGTTCTTC. It encodes CASSLKSGINFLWNEQFF. The complete variable domain, with remaining parts taken from reference TRBV7-8 and TRBJ2-1, reads GAGVSQSPRYKVAKRGQDVALRCDPISGHVSLFWYQQALGQGPEFLTYFQNEAQLDKSGLPSDRFFAERPEGSVSTLKIQRTQQEDSAVYLCASSLKSGINFLWNEQFFGPGTRLTVL.

V gene TRBV19 combines with J gene TRBJ2-2; TRBD2 might be the D (6 bases). The V end lost 1 base, the J end lost 1 base, and 13 bases lay between the germline ends. This CDR3 contains 17 residues. Looked up from germline, CDR1 is LNHDA and CDR2 is SQIVND (reference sequence). CDR3 sequence reads: CASSIARAGLNTGELFF. CDR3 coding DNA: TGTGCCAGTAGTATAGCCAGGGCGGGATTGAACACCGGGGAGCTGTTTTTT.

The rearrangement joins TRBV16 to TRBJ1-3; no firm D call. The V and J ends lost 2 bases and 0 bases respectively, with 11 bases between them. Germline CDR1 reads KGHSY; CDR2 reads FQNENV. The CDR3 has 16 amino acids. The DNA of the CDR3 is TGTGCCAGCAGCCAAGTTGGTTACCCCTCTGGAAACACCATATATTTT. Amino acids: CASSQVGYPSGNTIYF.

The chain recombines TRBV27 with TRBJ1-2, with 11 bases matching TRBD1. Germline V gene sequence: CDR1 MNHEY, CDR2 SMNVEV (reference sequence). V dropped 4 bases and J dropped 8; count of bases not matched to a gene: 9. The CDR3 covers 15 residues. The CDR3 region is CASSSPGTGGDGYTF. DNA of the CDR3: TGTGCCAGCAGTTCCCCCGGGACAGGGGGTGACGGCTACACCTTC.

The chain uses TRBV28 and TRBJ1-2; no clear D. Deletions cut 3 bases from V and 8 bases from J, with 19 bases between. The CDR3 runs 15 residues. CDR1 is MDHEN, CDR2 SYDVKM, per germline. CDR3 protein: CASSFPRGLTEGYTF. In DNA, the CDR3 is TGTGCCAGCAGTTTTCCCCGCGGACTGACGGAGGGCTACACCTTC.

The V and J genes are TRBV7-9 and TRBJ1-2; the D is unclear. Trimming stripped 3 bases from V and 1 base from J, with 9 bases between. The germline V gene encodes CDR1 SEHNR and CDR2 FQNEAQ (reference sequence). The CDR3 spans 14 residues. The CDR3 bases are TGTGCCAGCAGCTTCTCGGAGGGTAACTATGGCTACACCTTC. Protein sequence: CASSFSEGNYGYTF.

With respect to this clone: Other DNA sequences in the same sample also yield this CDR3. This rearrangement joins TRBV5-4 to TRBJ2-7; D is possibly TRBD1 (8 bases). Deletions cut 0 bases from V and 1 base from J, with 11 bases between. This CDR3 has 15 residues. CDR1 and CDR2 from the germline V gene are SGHNT and YYREEE (reference sequence). The CDR3 spells CASSLDRGGSYEQYF. CDR3 nucleotide sequence: TGTGCCAGCAGCTTGGACAGGGGGGGTTCCTACGAGCAGTACTTC.

This clone has more than one count but fewer than ten. This sequence joins TRBV15 and TRBJ1-5, with TRBD1 matching 9 bases. The V and J ends lost 3 bases and 7 bases, in that order; junction bases with no gene match: 4. In germline, CDR1 is LNHNV, CDR2 YYDKDF (reference sequence). This CDR3 has 14 residues. The CDR3 region has the DNA TGTGCCACCAGCAGGGGACAGGGAATCCAGCCCCAGCATTTT. Amino acid sequence: CATSRGQGIQPQHF.

The chain carries TRBV5-1 and TRBJ1-2; D might be TRBD1 (5 bases). This CDR3 is 15 amino acids long. CDR1 SGHRS and CDR2 YFSETQ come from the germline V gene. V lost 0 bases to trimming and J lost 2 bases, with 11 bases between them. Written as DNA, the CDR3 is TGCGCCAGCAGCTTGGGTGGCGACAGAAACTATGGCTACACCTTC. Protein product: CASSLGGDRNYGYTF.

The rearrangement links TRBV6-6 to TRBJ2-4; D ambiguous. Germline lookup yields CDR1 MNHNY and CDR2 SVGAGI (reference sequence). With 2 bases removed from V and 0 bases from J, the gap between germline ends came to 5 bases. The CDR3 is made up of 14 amino acids. The CDR3 bases are TGTGCCAGCAGTTACGTGCTAGCCAAAAACATTCAGTACTTC. Translated: CASSYVLAKNIQYF.

V is TRBV28 and J is TRBJ1-1; D unclear. Germline V gene lookup returns CDR1 MDHEN and CDR2 SYDVKM. V was shortened by 3 bases and J by 3 bases, with 5 bases between the two germline ends. The CDR3 consists of 12 residues. CDR3 sequence reads: CASSLGYTEAFF. In DNA form, the CDR3 reads TGTGCCAGCAGTTTGGGATACACTGAAGCTTTCTTT.

CDR3 residues: CASSSKREGSNEQYF. As DNA, the CDR3 is TGTGCCAGCAGCTCAAAGCGGGAGGGCAGCAACGAGCAGTACTTC. This rearrangement joins TRBV13 to TRBJ2-7, with 10 bases fitting TRBD2. Trimming at V came to 4 bases and at J to 5 bases, leaving 8 bases not matched to a gene. Germline V gene data show CDR1 as PRHDT and CDR2 as FYEKMQ (reference sequence). CDR3 length: 15 residues.

V gene TRBV6-5 combines with J gene TRBJ2-5; D may be TRBD1 (7 bases). Trimming removed 6 bases from V and 0 bases from J, with 14 bases in between. This CDR3 contains 15 residues. CDR1 is MNHEY and CDR2 is SVGAGI in the germline V gene. This chain's CDR3 is CASRITGDYQETQYF. CDR3 in DNA: TGTGCCAGCAGGATCACAGGGGACTACCAAGAGACCCAGTACTTC.